This T cell receptor (beta chain) was recorded in a study of blood T cell repertoires in COVID-19. Study in general: Sites in the United States, Italy and Spain provided acute and convalescent COVID-19 samples. PBMCs, B-cell-depleted T cells, or T cells provided the cDNA or gDNA that made up the material.

Original methodology: Estimation of nucleated cell counts relied on the amplification of reference gene primers. TCRdb keeps only in-frame clones here, not all; method: immunoSEQ multiplex PCR. Clone size and V and J calls were adopted from that table, with D and trimming inferred from the DNA. The table shows 90,000 to 120,000 clones, with 89% occurring only once. V dropped 1 base and J dropped 10 bases, with 13 bases sitting between them. The CDR3 has 12 amino acids. Germline values: CDR1 GTSNPN, CDR2 SVGIG (reference sequence). The V call is TRBV30, the J call TRBJ1-2; D is uncertain. The TCR originated in a man aged 40-49 years with active or convalescent COVID-19. The specimen sequenced was peripheral blood. The CDR3 spells CAWSDSGHLYTF. Written as DNA, the CDR3 is TGTGCCTGGAGTGATTCTGGGCACCTCTACACCTTC.